This passage covers 14 T cell receptor beta chains from one sample sequenced in a study of cytomegalovirus exposure and HLA in healthy donors (TCRdb year 2017). The library came from the immunoSEQ multiplex PCR assay. For the multiplex PCR, a mixture combining 60 forward primers for TCR Vbeta segments and 13 reverse primers for TCR Jbeta segments was used. Entries here come from immuneACCESS through TCRdb and include only in-frame sequences with V and J called. Some clones fail to appear in such tables; in the studies checked, an unresolved V gene covers under half of the shortfall, and the cause of the remainder is unknown. The sample has approximately 78,000 clones on record, approximately 70% of them singletons. About 20% of the sample is held by the ten biggest clonotypes. Sequenced input: PBMCs. Receptors were obtained from a middle-aged man in good health and CMV-seropositive.

This chain connects TRBV5-1 to TRBJ2-2; possibly TRBD1 for D (5 bases). The CDR3 sequence is 14 residues long. Germline lookup yields CDR1 SGHRS and CDR2 YFSETQ. V lost 6 bases, J lost 1 base, and 10 bases lay in between. Written as DNA, the CDR3 is TGCGCCAGCAAGGACATTGGGAACACCGGGGAGCTGTTTTTT. It specifies CASKDIGNTGELFF. Full variable domain (outside the CDR3, taken from reference TRBV5-1 and TRBJ2-2): KAGVTQTPRYLIKTRGQQVTLSCSPISGHRSVSWYQQTPGQGLQFLFEYFSETQRNKGNFPGRFSGRQFSNSRSEMNVSTLELGDSALYLCASKDIGNTGELFFGEGSRLTVL.

This chain joins TRBV5-1 and TRBJ2-7; 9 bases match TRBD1. The CDR3 consists of 14 residues. The ends lost 4 bases at V and 1 base at J; junction bases unmatched: 3. Germline V gene lookup returns CDR1 SGHRS and CDR2 YFSETQ. The CDR3 DNA sequence: TGCGCCAGCAGCCCGGGGACAGGGTCCTACGAGCAGTACTTC. Its translation: CASSPGTGSYEQYF.

This clone occurred once. The CDR3 reads CASSHQTGTGFQPQHF. In DNA form, the CDR3 reads TGCGCCAGCAGCCATCAGACCGGGACAGGGTTTCAGCCCCAGCATTTT. This chain uses TRBV4-1 with TRBJ1-5, with 9 nucleotides matching TRBD1. The CDR3 runs 16 residues. V was clipped by 3 bases and J by 6 bases; unmatched bases: 9. CDR1 MGHRA and CDR2 YSYEKL come from the germline V gene.

The chain couples TRBV4-1 to TRBJ2-7, with 8 bases identical to TRBD1. J gave up 4 bases and V 0 bases, and 8 bases lay outside the gene matches. Germline V lookup: CDR1 MGHRA, CDR2 YSYEKL. This CDR3 is built from 16 residues. The CDR3 region is CASSQEQTGAGYEQYF. The CDR3 DNA sequence: TGCGCCAGCAGCCAAGAGCAGACAGGGGCGGGATACGAGCAGTACTTC.

In this sample, this clone turned up a few times. J is TRBJ1-2 and V is TRBV19, with 11 bases lining up with TRBD1. This CDR3 spans 16 amino acids. The J segment lost 6 bases and the V segment lost 8 bases, leaving 14 bases of the junction unmatched. The germline V gene encodes CDR1 LNHDA and CDR2 SQIVND (reference sequence). Here the CDR3 DNA reads TGTGCCAGTTTCGGACAGGGGGCATCTTATGACAATGGCTACACCTTC. Translated, it gives CASFGQGASYDNGYTF.

V and J are TRBV6-6 and TRBJ1-2; no reliable D call. The CDR3 loop spans 12 amino acids. From germline, CDR1 is MNHNY and CDR2 SVGAGI (reference sequence). V lost 1 base and J 2 bases, leaving 2 bases between the germline ends. This CDR3 reads CASSYLNYGYTF. Here the CDR3 DNA reads TGTGCCAGCAGTTACTTAAACTATGGCTACACCTTC.

This clone has only a few counts. CDR3 in amino acids: CASPGETFQETQYF. CDR3 DNA: TGTGCCAGCCCCGGGGAGACGTTTCAAGAGACCCAGTACTTC. The chain employs TRBV2 and TRBJ2-5; possibly TRBD2 for D (5 bases). CDR3 length: 14 amino acids. Trimming shortened V by 8 bases and J by 2 bases, and 15 bases separated the two germline ends. Per the germline V gene, CDR1 is SNHLY and CDR2 is FYNNEI.

V and J are TRBV4-2 and TRBJ1-2; a possible D gene is TRBD1 (5 bases). Germline V CDR1 and CDR2: LGHNA, YNFKEQ. This CDR3 region has 15 residues. Trimming stripped 0 bases from V and 8 bases from J, with 16 bases between. The CDR3 nucleotides are TGTGCCAGCAGCCAAGAGGCGACAGTTAGAAAAGGCTACACCTTC. Translation: CASSQEATVRKGYTF.

The chain recombines TRBV6-5 with TRBJ1-2, with D perhaps matching TRBD1 (6 bases). The CDR3 length is 14 residues. Trimming took off 6 bases at V and 4 bases at J, with 15 bases between the two ends. CDR1 is MNHEY and CDR2 is SVGAGI in the germline V gene. Here the CDR3 reads CASRRTDPLYGYTF. In DNA form, the CDR3 reads TGTGCCAGCAGGAGGACAGATCCGCTCTATGGCTACACCTTC.

J is TRBJ1-2 and V is TRBV9; 7 nucleotides agree with TRBD1. Looked up from germline, CDR1 is SGDLS and CDR2 is YYNGEE. Trimming at V came to 4 bases and at J to 1 base, leaving 7 bases not matched to a gene. The CDR3 runs 15 residues. For the CDR3, the DNA is TGTGCCAGCAGCACAGGGGACAGCCTTAACTATGGCTACACCTTC. It specifies CASSTGDSLNYGYTF.

The chain employs TRBV6-5 and TRBJ1-2; 8 positions match TRBD1. In germline, CDR1 is MNHEY, CDR2 SVGAGI. Unmatched junction bases numbered 5, after V lost 0 bases and J lost 5 bases. The CDR3 sequence is 15 residues long. The CDR3 loop is CASSYSAGGGYGYTF. The CDR3 nucleotides read TGTGCCAGCAGTTACTCGGCAGGGGGCGGGTATGGCTACACCTTC.

This clone was counted only a few times. J is TRBJ1-1 and V is TRBV19; D uncertain. Trimming shortened V by 6 bases and J by 4 bases, and 12 bases separated the two germline ends. The CDR3 spans 13 residues. From germline, CDR1 is LNHDA and CDR2 SQIVND (reference sequence). Here the CDR3 reads CASSSVFGTEAFF. CDR3 bases: TGTGCCAGTAGCTCGGTTTTTGGCACTGAAGCTTTCTTT. The full variable domain, rest sourced from reference TRBV19 and TRBJ1-1, is DGGITQSPKYLFRKEGQNVTLSCEQNLNHDAMYWYRQDPGQGLRLIYYSQIVNDFQKGDIAEGYSVSREKKESFPLTVTSAQKNPTAFYLCASSSVFGTEAFFGQGTRLTVV.

The chain couples TRBV5-5 to TRBJ2-3; 12 bases map to TRBD2. Germline CDR1 reads SGHKS; CDR2 reads YYEKEE (reference sequence). Losses at the gene ends were 2 bases for V and 6 bases for J; bases not matched to a gene: 7. CDR3 size: 16 residues. The CDR3 loop is CASSFSSSGGEDTQYF. In nucleotides, the CDR3 is TGTGCCAGCAGCTTTTCCTCTAGCGGGGGGGAGGATACGCAGTATTTT.

The chain links TRBV7-9 to TRBJ1-1, with TRBD1 matching over 8 bases. The germline CDR1 and CDR2 sequences are SEHNR and FQNEAQ (reference sequence). This CDR3 spans 18 amino acids. V lost 5 bases and J lost 11; bases outside the gene matches: 25. The CDR3 DNA reads TGTGCCAGCAGCCTGTTGGAATTAAACGGACAGGGTATCCATGAGGCTTTCTTT. This encodes CASSLLELNGQGIHEAFF. The complete variable domain, with remaining parts taken from reference TRBV7-9 and TRBJ1-1, reads DTGVSQNPRHKITKRGQNVTFRCDPISEHNRLYWYRQTLGQGPEFLTYFQNEAQLEKSRLLSDRFSAERPKGSFSTLEIQRTEQGDSAMYLCASSLLELNGQGIHEAFFGQGTRLTVV.